This paragraph reports one T cell receptor (beta chain). Its antigen has not been determined. The input lacks base qualities; no much larger clone sits a single base away. V is pared back by 5 bases and J by 1 base, with 20 bases lying between the germline termini. As encoded in the germline V gene, CDR1 is KGHSH while CDR2 is LQKENI. Taken from cysteine to phenylalanine, the CDR3 has 17 residues. Only CDR3 DNA is held: 51 bases, read in frame from base 1. This entry comes from a study of graft-versus-host responses after intestinal transplantation (dated by TCRdb to about 2021). The study in broad terms: The transplants that recipients got were multivisceral, liver-intestinal, or isolated intestinal. Every recipient was given anti-thymocyte globulin induction, then maintenance tacrolimus and steroids for two to three years. Bulk TCR-beta CDR3 sequencing was used to track graft-versus-host and host-versus-graft alloreactive T cell clones in the graft, circulation and bone marrow after intestinal transplantation. To identify alloreactive clones, pre-transplant mixed lymphocyte reaction products were sequenced and compared with unstimulated pre-transplant donor and recipient T cells. A cohort of 24 intestinal transplant recipients, including one retransplant, was enrolled, and a few patients lacking pretransplant specimens were excluded. A peak of at least 4% donor T cells among recipient peripheral blood mononuclear cells was the definition used for donor T cell macrochimerism. Rather than being sequenced by the commercial service, samples from a few later patients were sequenced in-house on an Illumina MiSeq and processed with MiXCR.

Receptor libraries were prepared by the immunoSEQ multiplex PCR assay. For most patients, genomic DNA was isolated with the Qiagen DNeasy Blood and Tissue Kit and shipped frozen to Adaptive Biotechnologies for TCR sequencing. For most patients, high-throughput TCR-beta CDR3 sequencing of genomic DNA was performed by Adaptive Biotechnologies. The source study handled its data this way. TCR sequencing data for some 19 patients were retrieved from Adaptive's ImmunoSEQ software; three other patients were processed with MiXCR and VDJtools. CD4 versus CD8 sorting errors were corrected by removing sequences found in both subsets at a frequency ratio below 5:1. CDR3 nucleotide sequences shared between donor and recipient were removed because the origin of such sequences could not be assigned. At least 2-fold expansion over unstimulated cells and a minimum CFSE-low frequency of 0.002% (template counts) or 0.001% (read counts) were required for clones to be classified as alloreactive. Mappable clones were those detected in sequenced pre-transplant spleen, lymph node, or MLR CFSE-low populations of the donor or recipient. The cumulative frequency of alloreactive clones was calculated as a percentage of all sequences, weighted by copy number. TCRdb mirrors the immuneACCESS table, restricted to in-frame sequences. Some clones are absent from its copies; in checked studies, under half trace to an unresolved V gene, and the reason for the others is unknown. V and J calls and clone size are copied from that table; D and trimming were computed from the DNA. This sample holds about 50,000 clones; 92% were observed only once. The top ten constitute 2.5% of the sample.

The label giving this sample's time point can be read as: cells obtained before transplantation from donor or recipient. CD3+CD4+ and CD3+CD8+ populations were FACS-sorted from unstimulated pre-transplant donor and recipient cells taken from spleen or lymph nodes. Points the paper makes about the study in general: The conclusions were limited by the relatively low number and heterogeneity of the intestinal transplant patients. Patients with donor T cell macrochimerism had high GvH to HvG T cell clonal ratios in their allografts. GvH clones were found in recipient bone marrow, and some of the GvH clones appeared earlier in ileal mucosa or blood, which is consistent with an intestinal mucosal origin. Early after transplant, peak levels of circulating GvH clones were associated with declines in HvG clones.

Sequences were derived from unstimulated CD4+ T cells sorted from spleen or lymph node cells, sampled before transplant. The chain is made from TRBV18 and TRBJ2-5; a tentative D match to TRBD1 spans 7 bases. The TCR comes from a human donor who was the organ donor for an intestinal transplant. Here the CDR3 is given as CASSSSEGQNLQETQYF. The nucleotide sequence reads TGTGCCAGCTCATCCTCGGAGGGACAGAACCTCCAAGAGACCCAGTACTTC.